This TCR beta chain was sequenced for a study of blood T cell repertoires in COVID-19. Repertoires were generated with immunoSEQ multiplex PCR, while TCRdb's copy carries only in-frame clones and drops some. The profile shows roughly 230,000 clones, more than 75% of them singletons. The CDR3 runs 11 residues. From germline, CDR1 is SQVTM and CDR2 ANQGSEA. V lost 7 bases and J lost 4, with 8 bases in between. Material for sequencing was peripheral blood. The TCR was taken from a man aged 40-50 years with acute or convalescent COVID-19. V gene TRBV29-1 combines with J gene TRBJ1-5; weak D call: TRBD1 (5 bases). The CDR3 nucleotides are TGCAGCGGGGGGAGTAATCAGCCCCAGCATTTT. This sequence encodes CSGGSNQPQHF.